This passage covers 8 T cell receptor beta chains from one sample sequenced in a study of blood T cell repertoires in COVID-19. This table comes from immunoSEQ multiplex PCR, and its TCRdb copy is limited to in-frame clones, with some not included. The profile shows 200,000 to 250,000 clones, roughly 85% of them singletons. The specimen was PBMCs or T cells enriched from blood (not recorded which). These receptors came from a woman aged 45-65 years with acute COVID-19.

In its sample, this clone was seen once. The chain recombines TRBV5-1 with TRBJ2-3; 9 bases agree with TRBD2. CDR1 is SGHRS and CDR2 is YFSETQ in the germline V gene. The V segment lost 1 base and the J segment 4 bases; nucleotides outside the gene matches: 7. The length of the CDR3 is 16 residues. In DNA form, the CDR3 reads TGCGCCAGCAGCTTGCTAGGAGCGGGGGGCCCAGATACGCAGTATTTT. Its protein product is CASSLLGAGGPDTQYF.

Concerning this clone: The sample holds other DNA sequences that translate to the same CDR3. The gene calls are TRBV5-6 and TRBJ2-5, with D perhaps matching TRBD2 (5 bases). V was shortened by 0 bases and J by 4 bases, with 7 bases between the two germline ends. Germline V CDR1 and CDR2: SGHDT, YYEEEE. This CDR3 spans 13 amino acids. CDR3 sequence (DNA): TGTGCCAGCAGCTTGGGTCGGGGAGAGACCCAGTACTTC. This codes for CASSLGRGETQYF.

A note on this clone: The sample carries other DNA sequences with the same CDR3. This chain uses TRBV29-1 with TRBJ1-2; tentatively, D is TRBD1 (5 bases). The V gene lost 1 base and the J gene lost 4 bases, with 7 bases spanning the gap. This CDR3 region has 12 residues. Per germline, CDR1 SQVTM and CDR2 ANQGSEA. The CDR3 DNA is TGCAGCGTTGAAGGACAGAGCTATGGCTACACCTTC. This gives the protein CSVEGQSYGYTF.

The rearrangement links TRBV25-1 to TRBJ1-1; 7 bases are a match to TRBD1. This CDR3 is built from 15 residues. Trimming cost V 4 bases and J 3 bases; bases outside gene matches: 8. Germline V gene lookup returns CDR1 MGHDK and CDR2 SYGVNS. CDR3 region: CASSVVQGSDTEAFF. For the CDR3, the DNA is TGTGCCAGCAGTGTGGTACAGGGGAGTGACACTGAAGCTTTCTTT. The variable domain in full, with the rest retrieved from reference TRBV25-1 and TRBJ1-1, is EADIYQTPRYLVIGTGKKITLECSQTMGHDKMYWYQQDPGMELHLIHYSYGVNSTEKGDLSSESTVSRIRTEHFPLTLESARPSHTSQYLCASSVVQGSDTEAFFGQGTRLTVV.

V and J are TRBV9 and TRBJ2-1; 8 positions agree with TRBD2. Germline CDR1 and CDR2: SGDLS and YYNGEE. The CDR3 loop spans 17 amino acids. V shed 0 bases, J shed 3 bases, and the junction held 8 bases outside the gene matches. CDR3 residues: CASSVAVRTSFYNEQFF. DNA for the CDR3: TGTGCCAGCAGCGTAGCTGTTAGGACTAGCTTCTACAATGAGCAGTTCTTC. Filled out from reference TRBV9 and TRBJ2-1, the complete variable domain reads DSGVTQTPKHLITATGQRVTLRCSPRSGDLSVYWYQQSLDQGLQFLIQYYNGEERAKGNILERFSAQQFPDLHSELNLSSLELGDSALYFCASSVAVRTSFYNEQFFGPGTRLTVL.

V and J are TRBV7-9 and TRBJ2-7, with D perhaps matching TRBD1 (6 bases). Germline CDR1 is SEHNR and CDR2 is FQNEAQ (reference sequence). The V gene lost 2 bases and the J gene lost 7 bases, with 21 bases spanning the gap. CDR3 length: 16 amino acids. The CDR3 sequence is CASSLIPGQGTEEQYF. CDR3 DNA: TGTGCCAGCAGCTTAATCCCCGGCCAGGGGACGGAGGAGCAGTACTTC.

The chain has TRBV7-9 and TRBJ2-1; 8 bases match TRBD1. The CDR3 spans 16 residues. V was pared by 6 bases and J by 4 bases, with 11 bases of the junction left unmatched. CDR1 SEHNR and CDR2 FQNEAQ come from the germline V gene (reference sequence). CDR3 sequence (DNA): TGTGCCAGCAGGGCCCTCCCAGGGGGCAGTTACAATGAGCAGTTCTTC. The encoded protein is CASRALPGGSYNEQFF.

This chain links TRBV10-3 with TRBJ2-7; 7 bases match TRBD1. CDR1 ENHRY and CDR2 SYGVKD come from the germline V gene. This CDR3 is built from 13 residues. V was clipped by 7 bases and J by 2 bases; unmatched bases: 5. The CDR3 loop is CAIKGTETYEQYF. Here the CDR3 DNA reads TGTGCCATCAAGGGGACAGAGACCTACGAGCAGTACTTC.